This T cell receptor (beta chain) was identified during a study of T cells after somatic rescue of genetic block. The method was immunoSEQ multiplex PCR; TCRdb's version includes in-frame clones alone and lacks a portion of them. The sample includes about 68,000 clones, just under 95% of them seen just once. This clone was observed a few times. The material sequenced was peripheral blood mononuclear cells (PBMCs). The source of this sequence is a man aged 40-55 years.

The CDR3 is CASSFHASNQPQHF. The CDR3 DNA reads as TGTGCCAGCAGCTTCCATGCCAGCAATCAGCCCCAGCATTTT. The chain links TRBV13 to TRBJ1-5, with D unclear. Germline V gene lookup returns CDR1 PRHDT and CDR2 FYEKMQ (reference sequence). The germline V and J ends were trimmed by 3 bases and 1 base, with 7 bases remaining between them. CDR3 size: 14 residues.